The rows below give T cell receptor beta chains drawn from one sample of a study of blood T cell repertoires in COVID-19. Clones were sequenced by immunoSEQ multiplex PCR, and TCRdb holds only the in-frame ones, with some missing. The sample gives fewer than 150,000 clones, roughly 83% of which show up once; roughly 15% is in the top ten. The sequencing sample was made of peripheral blood. The receptors here all came from a woman aged 45-59 years with acute or convalescent COVID-19. CDR3s include the opening cysteine and the closing phenylalanine or tryptophan. Each record gives: V gene, D gene, clone size, J gene, CDR3 protein, CDR3 DNA. A D gene is named only where the DNA matches it firmly. Rows may omit the clone size; those that give it use once, few, many or a size class.

TRBV5-1	.	.	TRBJ1-1	CASSFEREGAEAFF	TGCGCCAGCAGCTTTGAACGGGAGGGCGCTGAAGCTTTCTTT
TRBV9	TRBD1	.	TRBJ2-7	CASSVQGERYEQYF	TGTGCCAGCAGCGTTCAGGGGGAAAGGTACGAGCAGTACTTC
TRBV27	TRBD1	.	TRBJ1-2	CASSQGQGASYGYTF	TGTGCCAGCAGCCAAGGACAGGGGGCCTCCTATGGCTACACCTTC
TRBV15	TRBD1	.	TRBJ1-1	CATSRLTGQAYFEAFF	TGTGCCACCAGCAGATTAACGGGACAGGCCTACTTTGAAGCTTTCTTT
TRBV10-3	.	.	TRBJ1-4	CAISETVTTNEKLFF	TGTGCCATCAGTGAGACAGTCACAACTAATGAAAAACTGTTTTTT
TRBV6-1	.	.	TRBJ2-1	CASSEAPSSYNEQFF	TGTGCCAGCAGTGAAGCCCCGAGCTCCTACAATGAGCAGTTCTTC
TRBV19	.	.	TRBJ1-1	CASRTEAPSEAFF	TGTGCCAGCCGGACAGAAGCACCGAGTGAAGCTTTCTTT
TRBV5-4	TRBD2	.	TRBJ2-2	CATGLAGGVGELFF	TGTGCCACCGGACTAGCGGGGGGCGTGGGGGAGCTGTTTTTT
TRBV2	TRBD1	.	TRBJ1-2	CAEGDRDGYTF	TGTGCGGAGGGGGACAGGGATGGCTACACCTTC
TRBV19	TRBD2	.	TRBJ2-1	CASSIGRGTNNEQFF	TGTGCCAGTAGTATTGGGCGGGGGACCAACAATGAGCAGTTCTTC
TRBV5-1	.	.	TRBJ2-3	CASVEQPDTDTQYF	TGCGCCAGTGTCGAACAGCCCGACACAGATACGCAGTATTTT
TRBV10-3	.	.	TRBJ1-3	CAISDRGISGNTIYF	TGTGCCATCAGTGACAGGGGTATCTCTGGAAACACCATATATTTT
TRBV7-3	.	.	TRBJ2-1	CASSLMGRGLYNEQFF	TGTGCCAGCAGCTTAATGGGGCGGGGGCTCTACAATGAGCAGTTCTTC
TRBV19	TRBD1	once	TRBJ1-6	CASSPRTGGRSPLHF	TGTGCCAGTAGTCCAAGGACAGGGGGTCGCTCACCCCTCCACTTT
TRBV6-1	.	many	TRBJ2-7	CASSDRHVYEQYF	TGTGCCAGCAGTGACCGACACGTCTACGAGCAGTACTTC
TRBV10-3	TRBD1	.	TRBJ2-3	CANTKDRGISDTQYF	TGTGCCAACACCAAAGACAGGGGGATATCAGATACGCAGTATTTT
TRBV9	.	once	TRBJ2-7	CASSVVGQGYEQYF	TGTGCCAGCAGCGTAGTAGGGCAGGGCTACGAGCAGTACTTC
TRBV2	TRBD1	.	TRBJ2-2	CASSPGGASTGELFF	TGTGCCAGCAGTCCAGGGGGCGCGAGCACCGGGGAGCTGTTTTTT
TRBV5-1	TRBD2	.	TRBJ2-2	CASSLNSGGSGELFF	TGCGCCAGCAGCTTGAATAGCGGGGGATCCGGGGAGCTGTTTTTT
TRBV19	.	.	TRBJ1-2	CASSIEQGLYGYTF	TGTGCCAGTAGTATAGAACAGGGCCTCTATGGCTACACCTTC
TRBV27	TRBD1	few	TRBJ2-7	CASSLTRGSYEQYF	TGTGCCAGCAGTTTAACCAGGGGGAGTTACGAGCAGTACTTC
TRBV2	.	.	TRBJ2-7	CASKRQGYEQYF	TGTGCCAGCAAACGGCAGGGCTACGAGCAGTACTTC
TRBV3-1/TRBV3-2	TRBD1	.	TRBJ1-6	CASSPVGTGVSPLHF	TGTGCCAGCAGCCCAGTTGGGACAGGGGTTTCACCCCTCCACTTT
TRBV10-1	TRBD2	.	TRBJ2-1	CASSDPLAGGSYNEQFF	TGCGCCAGCAGTGACCCACTAGCGGGGGGTTCCTACAATGAGCAGTTCTTC
TRBV6-2/TRBV6-3	TRBD1	.	TRBJ1-5	CASSPGTVSNQPQHF	TGTGCCAGCAGTCCCGGGACAGTTAGCAATCAGCCCCAGCATTTT
TRBV5-4	TRBD2	few	TRBJ2-2	CASSVGGANTGELFF	TGTGCCAGCAGCGTGGGGGGGGCGAACACCGGGGAGCTGTTTTTT
TRBV5-1	.	.	TRBJ1-1	CASSTTGEGNTEAFF	TGCGCCAGCAGTACGACGGGGGAGGGGAACACTGAAGCTTTCTTT
TRBV15	.	.	TRBJ2-7	CATSRGGATYEQYF	TGTGCCACCAGCAGAGGGGGCGCCACCTACGAGCAGTACTTC
TRBV24-1	.	.	TRBJ1-2	CATSDFSGGGYTF	TGTGCCACCAGTGATTTTTCCGGTGGTGGCTACACCTTC
TRBV21-1	.	.	TRBJ2-7	CASSKGTGRHYEQYF	TGTGCCAGCAGCAAAGGGACAGGGCGGCACTACGAGCAGTACTTC
TRBV19	.	few	TRBJ2-3	CASSLRFTDTQYF	TGTGCCAGTAGTCTTCGGTTCACAGATACGCAGTATTTT
TRBV12-3/TRBV12-4	.	few	TRBJ1-2	CASSFDSTYGYTF	TGTGCCAGCAGTTTTGACAGCACCTATGGCTACACCTTC
TRBV19	TRBD2	.	TRBJ2-7	CASSIERGVAYEQYF	TGTGCCAGTAGTATCGAGCGGGGGGTCGCATACGAGCAGTACTTC
TRBV5-1	TRBD1	once	TRBJ1-1	CASSPQGQRSNTEAFF	TGCGCCAGCAGCCCACAGGGGCAGCGGTCGAACACTGAAGCTTTCTTT
TRBV15	.	.	TRBJ2-4	CATSSELQGPKNIQYF	TGTGCCACCAGCAGTGAACTACAGGGTCCCAAAAACATTCAGTACTTC